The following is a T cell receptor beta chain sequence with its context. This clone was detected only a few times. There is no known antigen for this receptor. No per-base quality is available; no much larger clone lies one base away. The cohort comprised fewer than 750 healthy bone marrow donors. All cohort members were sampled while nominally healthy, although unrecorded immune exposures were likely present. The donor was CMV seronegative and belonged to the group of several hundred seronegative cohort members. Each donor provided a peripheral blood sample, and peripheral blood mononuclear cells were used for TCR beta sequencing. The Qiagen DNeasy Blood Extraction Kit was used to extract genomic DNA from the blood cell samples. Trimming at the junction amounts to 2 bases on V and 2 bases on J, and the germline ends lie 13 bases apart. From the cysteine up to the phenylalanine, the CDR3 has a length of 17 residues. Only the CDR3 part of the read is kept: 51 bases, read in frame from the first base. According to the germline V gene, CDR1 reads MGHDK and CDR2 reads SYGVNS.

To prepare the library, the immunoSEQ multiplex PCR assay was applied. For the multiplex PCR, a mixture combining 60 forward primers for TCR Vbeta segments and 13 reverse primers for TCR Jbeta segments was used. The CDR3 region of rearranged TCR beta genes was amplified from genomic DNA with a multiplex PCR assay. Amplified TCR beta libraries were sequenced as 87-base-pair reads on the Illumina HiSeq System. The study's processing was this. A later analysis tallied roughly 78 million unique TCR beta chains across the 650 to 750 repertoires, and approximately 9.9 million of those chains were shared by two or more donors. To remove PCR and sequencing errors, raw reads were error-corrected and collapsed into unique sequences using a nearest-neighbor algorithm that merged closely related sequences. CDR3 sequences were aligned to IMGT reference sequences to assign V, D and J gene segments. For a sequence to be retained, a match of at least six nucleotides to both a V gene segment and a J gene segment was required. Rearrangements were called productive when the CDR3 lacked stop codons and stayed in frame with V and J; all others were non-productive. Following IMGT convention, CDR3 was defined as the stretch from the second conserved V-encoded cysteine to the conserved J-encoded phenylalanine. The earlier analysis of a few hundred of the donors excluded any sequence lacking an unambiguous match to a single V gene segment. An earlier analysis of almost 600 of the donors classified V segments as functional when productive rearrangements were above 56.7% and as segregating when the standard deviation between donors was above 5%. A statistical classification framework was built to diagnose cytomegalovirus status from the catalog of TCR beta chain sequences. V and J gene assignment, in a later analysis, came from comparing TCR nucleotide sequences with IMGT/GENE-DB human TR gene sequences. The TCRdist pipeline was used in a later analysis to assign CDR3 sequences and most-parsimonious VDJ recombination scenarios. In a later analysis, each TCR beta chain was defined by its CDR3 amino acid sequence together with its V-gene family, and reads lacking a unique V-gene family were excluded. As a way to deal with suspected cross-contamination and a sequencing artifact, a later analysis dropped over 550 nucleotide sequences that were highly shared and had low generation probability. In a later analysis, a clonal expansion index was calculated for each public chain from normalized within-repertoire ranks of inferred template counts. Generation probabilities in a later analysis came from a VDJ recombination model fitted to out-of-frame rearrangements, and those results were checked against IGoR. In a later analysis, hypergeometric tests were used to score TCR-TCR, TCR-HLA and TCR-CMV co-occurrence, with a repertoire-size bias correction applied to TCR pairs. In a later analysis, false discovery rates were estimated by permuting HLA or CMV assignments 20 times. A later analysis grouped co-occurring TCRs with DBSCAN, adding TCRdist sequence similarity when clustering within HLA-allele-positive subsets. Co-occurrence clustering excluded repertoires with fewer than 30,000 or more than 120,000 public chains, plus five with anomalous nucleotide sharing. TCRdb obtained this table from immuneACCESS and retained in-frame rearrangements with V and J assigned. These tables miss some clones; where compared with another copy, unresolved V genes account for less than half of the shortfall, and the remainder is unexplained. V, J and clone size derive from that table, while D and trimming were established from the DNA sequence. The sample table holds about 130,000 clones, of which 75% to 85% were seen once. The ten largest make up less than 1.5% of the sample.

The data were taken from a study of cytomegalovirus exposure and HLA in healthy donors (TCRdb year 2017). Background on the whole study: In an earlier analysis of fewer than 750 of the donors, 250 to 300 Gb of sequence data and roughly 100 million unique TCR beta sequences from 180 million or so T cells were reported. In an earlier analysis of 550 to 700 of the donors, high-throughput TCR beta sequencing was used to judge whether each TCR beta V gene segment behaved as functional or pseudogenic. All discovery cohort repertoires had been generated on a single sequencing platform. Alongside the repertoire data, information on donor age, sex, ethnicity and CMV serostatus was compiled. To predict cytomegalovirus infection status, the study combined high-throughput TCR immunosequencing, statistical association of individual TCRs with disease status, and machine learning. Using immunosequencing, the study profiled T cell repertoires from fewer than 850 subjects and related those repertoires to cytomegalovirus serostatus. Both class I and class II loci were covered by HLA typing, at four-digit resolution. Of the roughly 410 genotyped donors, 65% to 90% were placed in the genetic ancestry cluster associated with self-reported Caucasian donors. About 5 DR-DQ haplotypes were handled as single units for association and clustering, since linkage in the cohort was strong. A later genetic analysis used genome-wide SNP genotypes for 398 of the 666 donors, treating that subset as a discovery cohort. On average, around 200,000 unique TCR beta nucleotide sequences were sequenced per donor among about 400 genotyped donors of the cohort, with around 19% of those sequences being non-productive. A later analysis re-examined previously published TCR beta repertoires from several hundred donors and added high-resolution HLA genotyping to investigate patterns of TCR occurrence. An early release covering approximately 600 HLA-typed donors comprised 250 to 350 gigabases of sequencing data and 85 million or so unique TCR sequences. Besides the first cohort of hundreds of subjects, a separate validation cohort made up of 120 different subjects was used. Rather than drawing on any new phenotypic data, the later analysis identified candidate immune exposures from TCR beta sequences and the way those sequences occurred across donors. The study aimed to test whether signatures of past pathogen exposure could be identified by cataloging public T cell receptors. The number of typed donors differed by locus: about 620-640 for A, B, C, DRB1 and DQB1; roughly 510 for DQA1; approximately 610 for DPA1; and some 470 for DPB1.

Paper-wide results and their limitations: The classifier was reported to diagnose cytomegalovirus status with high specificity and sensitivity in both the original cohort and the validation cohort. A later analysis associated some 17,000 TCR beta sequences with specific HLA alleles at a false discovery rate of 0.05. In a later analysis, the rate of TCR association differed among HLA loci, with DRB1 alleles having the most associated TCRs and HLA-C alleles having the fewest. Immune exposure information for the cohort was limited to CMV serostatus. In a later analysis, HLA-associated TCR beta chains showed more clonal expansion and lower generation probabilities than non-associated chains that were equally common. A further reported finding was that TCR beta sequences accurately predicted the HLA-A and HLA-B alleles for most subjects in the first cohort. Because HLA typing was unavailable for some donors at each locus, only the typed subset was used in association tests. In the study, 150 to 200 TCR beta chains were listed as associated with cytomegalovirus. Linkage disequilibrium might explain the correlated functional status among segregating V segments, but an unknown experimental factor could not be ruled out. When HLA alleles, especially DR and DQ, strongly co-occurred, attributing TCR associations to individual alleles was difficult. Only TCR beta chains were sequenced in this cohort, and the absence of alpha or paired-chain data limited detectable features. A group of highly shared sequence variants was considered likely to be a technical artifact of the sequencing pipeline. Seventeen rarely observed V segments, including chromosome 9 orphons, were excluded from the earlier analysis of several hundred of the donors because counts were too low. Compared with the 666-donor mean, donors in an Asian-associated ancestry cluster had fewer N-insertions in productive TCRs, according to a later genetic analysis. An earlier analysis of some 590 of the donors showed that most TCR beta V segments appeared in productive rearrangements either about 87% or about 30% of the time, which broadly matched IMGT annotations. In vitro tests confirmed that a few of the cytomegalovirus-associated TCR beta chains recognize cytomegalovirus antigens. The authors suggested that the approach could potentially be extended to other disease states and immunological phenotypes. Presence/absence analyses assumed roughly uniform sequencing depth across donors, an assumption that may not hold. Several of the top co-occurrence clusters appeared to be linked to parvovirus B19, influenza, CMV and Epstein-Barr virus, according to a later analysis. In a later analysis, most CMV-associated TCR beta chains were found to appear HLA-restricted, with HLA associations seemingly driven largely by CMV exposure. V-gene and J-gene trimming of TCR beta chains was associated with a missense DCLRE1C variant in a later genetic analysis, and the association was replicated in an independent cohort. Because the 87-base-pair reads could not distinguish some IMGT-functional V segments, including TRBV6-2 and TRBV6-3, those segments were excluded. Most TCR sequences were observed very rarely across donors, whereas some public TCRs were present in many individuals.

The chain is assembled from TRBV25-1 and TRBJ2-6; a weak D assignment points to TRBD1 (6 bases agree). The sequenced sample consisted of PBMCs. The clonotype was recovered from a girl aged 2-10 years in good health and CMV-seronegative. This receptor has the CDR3 CASSEGPGETGANVLTF. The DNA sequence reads TGTGCCAGCAGTGAAGGGCCAGGGGAGACTGGGGCCAACGTCCTGACTTTC.